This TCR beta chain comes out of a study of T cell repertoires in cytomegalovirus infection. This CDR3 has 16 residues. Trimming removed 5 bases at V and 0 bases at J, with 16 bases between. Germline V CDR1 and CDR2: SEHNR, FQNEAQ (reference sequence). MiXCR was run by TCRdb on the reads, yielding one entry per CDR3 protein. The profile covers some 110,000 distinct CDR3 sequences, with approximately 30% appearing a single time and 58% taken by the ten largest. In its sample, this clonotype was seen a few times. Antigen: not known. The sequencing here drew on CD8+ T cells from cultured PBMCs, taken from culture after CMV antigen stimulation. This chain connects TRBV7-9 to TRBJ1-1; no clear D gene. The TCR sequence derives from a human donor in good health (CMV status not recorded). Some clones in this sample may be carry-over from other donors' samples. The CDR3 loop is CASSPVPGLMNTEAFF. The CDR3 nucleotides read TGTGCCAGCAGCCCGGTTCCGGGGTTAATGAACACTGAAGCTTTCTTT.